The clone carrying this TCR beta chain has just a few counts. This sample stems from a study of blood T cell repertoires in COVID-19. About the study: Samples came from the United States, Italy and Spain, spanning acute and convalescent COVID-19.

Per the study methods: It was from reference gene primer amplification that nucleated cell counts were estimated. Some clones are missing from TCRdb's copy, which holds only in-frame ones; the method was immunoSEQ multiplex PCR. Clone size and V and J calls were adopted from that table, with D and trimming inferred from the DNA. The sample includes under 150,000 clones, about 91% of them seen just once. The CDR3 spans 14 residues. CDR1 and CDR2 (germline): SGDLS, YYNGEE. The ends were cut back, 1 base at V and 6 bases at J, with 12 bases in the middle. This chain uses TRBV9 with TRBJ2-3; weak D call: TRBD2 (5 bases). Input material: peripheral blood. The origin of this receptor is a human donor in a cohort sampled during active COVID-19. The CDR3 protein is CASSVNVGGDTQYF. DNA of the CDR3: TGTGCCAGCAGCGTAAACGTCGGCGGGGATACGCAGTATTTT.